These 30 T cell receptor beta chains were sequenced from one sample in a study of Graves' ophthalmopathy and Graves' hyperthyroidism. RNA transcripts served as template for amplifying TCR beta CDR3 sequences. RT-PCR in the first round used HTBI primers; a second-round multiplex PCR followed. TCRdb used MiXCR to reprocess the multiplex PCR reads, holding one entry per CDR3 protein. The sample has more than 1,000,000 distinct CDR3 sequences; roughly two fifths are singletons. Sequencing was carried out using peripheral blood or thyroid tissue (not recorded which). The receptors shown here come from an adult man with Graves' hyperthyroidism.

This chain connects TRBV9 to TRBJ2-5; 14 bases map to TRBD2. Trimming cost V 3 bases and J 5 bases; bases outside gene matches: 9. CDR3 length: 17 residues. Germline lookup yields CDR1 SGDLS and CDR2 YYNGEE. The CDR3 DNA is TGTGCCAGCAGCGGCAGACTAGCGGGGGGGCCGGGGGAGACCCAGTACTTC. It is translated as CASSGRLAGGPGETQYF.

V is TRBV19 and J is TRBJ2-1; possible D gene TRBD1, 5 bases. This CDR3 is 14 amino acids long. Trimming took off 4 bases at V and 6 bases at J, with 13 bases between the two ends. CDR1 and CDR2 from the germline V gene are LNHDA and SQIVND (reference sequence). CDR3 sequence reads: CASSTGVRGNEQFF. CDR3 in DNA: TGTGCCAGTAGTACTGGGGTAAGGGGCAATGAGCAGTTCTTC.

The chain is built from TRBV29-1 and TRBJ1-2; TRBD1 agrees at 9 bases. There are 15 residues in the CDR3. Trimming at V came to 7 bases and at J to 1 base, leaving 10 bases not matched to a gene. Germline lookup yields CDR1 SQVTM and CDR2 ANQGSEA. Here the CDR3 reads CSASSLGQGNYGYTF. The CDR3 DNA follows: TGCAGCGCCAGCAGCTTGGGACAGGGTAACTATGGCTACACCTTC.

This clonotype was observed many times. V is TRBV19 and J is TRBJ2-5; D ambiguous. The CDR3 contains 13 residues. Germline CDR1 LNHDA, CDR2 SQIVND (reference sequence). V lost 6 bases and J lost 2, with 10 bases in between. As DNA, the CDR3 is TGTGCCAGTAGACAGTGGGATCAAGAGACCCAGTACTTC. It encodes CASRQWDQETQYF.

This rearrangement joins TRBV20-1 to TRBJ1-2, with 7 bases fitting TRBD1. Germline loops: CDR1 DFQATT, CDR2 SNEGSKA (reference sequence). V trimming: 7 bases; J trimming: 0 bases; junction bases outside the gene matches: 5. The CDR3 contains 13 residues. The CDR3 nucleotides are TGCAGTGGGCCGACAGGGACTAACTATGGCTACACCTTC. Translation gives CSGPTGTNYGYTF.

This clonotype was seen at least ten times. This CDR3 reads CASSHGTANTEAFF. In nucleotides, the CDR3 is TGTGCCAGCAGCCACGGGACAGCGAACACTGAAGCTTTCTTT. V and J are TRBV7-8 and TRBJ1-1, with 7 bases identical to TRBD1. The CDR3 loop spans 14 amino acids. The ends lost 5 bases at V and 1 base at J; junction bases unmatched: 4. CDR1 and CDR2 from the germline V gene are SGHVS and FQNEAQ.

This clonotype was detected many times. The genes are TRBV24-1 and TRBJ2-5; TRBD2 agrees at 7 bases. This CDR3 has 17 amino acids. The germline V gene has CDR1 KGHDR and CDR2 SFDVKD. Losses at the gene ends were 4 bases for V and 0 bases for J; bases not matched to a gene: 10. The DNA for the CDR3 is TGTGCCACCAGTGACGCATCTAGCGGAGGCCACCAAGAGACCCAGTACTTC. Protein sequence: CATSDASSGGHQETQYF.

This rearrangement joins TRBV5-6 to TRBJ1-5; D uncertain. V was pared by 1 base and J by 11 bases, with 13 bases between. CDR1 and CDR2 from the germline V gene are SGHDT and YYEEEE. CDR3 size: 13 residues. As DNA, the CDR3 is TGTGCCAGCAGCTTGAGTTTGGAAGAGACCCAGCATTTT. Translated: CASSLSLEETQHF.

There are many counts of this clonotype. The rearrangement joins TRBV7-9 to TRBJ2-5; D unresolved. Trimming took off 5 bases at V and 3 bases at J, with 7 bases between the two ends. CDR3 length: 12 residues. Germline values: CDR1 SEHNR, CDR2 FQNEAQ (reference sequence). The CDR3 region has the DNA TGTGCCAGCAGCCGACCCGAAGAGACCCAGTACTTC. It specifies CASSRPEETQYF.

This clonotype came up many times. The chain combines TRBV5-8 with TRBJ1-5; 8 bases match TRBD1. With 5 bases clipped from V and 6 bases from J, the junction kept 4 bases outside the gene matches. This CDR3 has 13 residues. Germline lookup yields CDR1 SGHTS and CDR2 YDEGEE. The CDR3 protein is CASRTGVFQPQHF. CDR3 bases: TGTGCCAGCAGGACAGGGGTGTTTCAGCCCCAGCATTTT. The whole variable domain, remainder taken from reference TRBV5-8 and TRBJ1-5, is EAGVTQSPTHLIKTRGQQATLRCSPISGHTSVYWYQQALGLGLQFLLWYDEGEERNRGNFPPRFSGRQFPNYSSELNVNALELEDSALYLCASRTGVFQPQHFGDGTRLSIL.

This chain uses TRBV25-1 with TRBJ2-5; maybe TRBD1 (5 bases). Between the trimmed V and J ends, which lost 6 bases and 7 bases, there was a span of 9 bases. Germline V gene sequence: CDR1 MGHDK, CDR2 SYGVNS. The CDR3 length is 11 residues. This CDR3 reads CASRGPGTQYF. As DNA, the CDR3 is TGTGCCAGCAGGGGGCCTGGGACCCAGTACTTC.

The chain joins TRBV20-1 to TRBJ1-2; 9 bases align to TRBD1. The CDR3 has 12 residues. Trimming took 7 bases from V and 7 from J; bases not matched to a gene: 7. Germline V lookup: CDR1 DFQATT, CDR2 SNEGSKA (reference sequence). In DNA form, the CDR3 reads TGCAGTGGAAGACAGGGGGGCGTTGGCTACACCTTC. Encoded protein: CSGRQGGVGYTF.

This clonotype was seen only a few times. The chain has TRBV27 and TRBJ1-5; D gene uncertain. Germline V gene data show CDR1 as MNHEY and CDR2 as SMNVEV (reference sequence). The V end lost 5 bases, the J end lost 5 bases, and 22 bases lay between the germline ends. This CDR3 has 17 amino acids. CDR3: CASSPRTPSFGDQPQHF. The CDR3 DNA reads TGTGCCAGCAGTCCTCGGACGCCTTCGTTTGGTGATCAGCCCCAGCATTTT.

This clonotype was seen repeatedly, ten times or more. This chain joins TRBV28 and TRBJ2-7; possible D gene TRBD1, 6 bases. With 5 bases removed from V and 7 bases from J, the gap between germline ends came to 12 bases. Germline V CDR1 and CDR2: MDHEN, SYDVKM. This CDR3 comprises 12 residues. The DNA of the CDR3 is TGTGCCAGCAGTCTAGGGGGATGGGAGCAGTACTTC. This codes for CASSLGGWEQYF.

This clonotype was seen repeatedly, ten times or more. The V call is TRBV29-1, the J call TRBJ1-2; the D gene is possibly TRBD1 (6 bases). Trimming removed 2 bases at V and 7 bases at J, with 20 bases between. The CDR3 runs to 15 residues. Germline CDR1 SQVTM, CDR2 ANQGSEA. CDR3 nucleotide sequence: TGCAGCGTTGAAAGGAGTCAGCAGGGGTCTTTTGGCTACACCTTC. Translating gives CSVERSQQGSFGYTF.

The chain recombines TRBV5-1 with TRBJ1-6; D remains ambiguous. Germline V gene lookup returns CDR1 SGHRS and CDR2 YFSETQ. V was pared by 3 bases and J by 10 bases, with 14 bases between. The CDR3 runs 14 residues. The CDR3 protein is CASSSRRDQSPLHF. The CDR3 region has the DNA TGCGCCAGCAGCTCCAGGAGGGATCAGTCACCCCTCCACTTT.

The chain recombines TRBV2 with TRBJ1-1, with D possibly matching TRBD1 (5 bases). This CDR3 contains 14 residues. Looked up from germline, CDR1 is SNHLY and CDR2 is FYNNEI. V was shortened by 6 bases and J by 5 bases, with 16 bases between the two germline ends. The CDR3 DNA is TGTGCCAGCAGGAGGGGTGGGGTGGCGACTGAAGCTTTCTTT. Translated, it gives CASRRGGVATEAFF.

This clonotype was counted once. V gene TRBV6-2 or TRBV6-3 combines with J gene TRBJ1-5; D gene uncertain. The CDR3 has 20 amino acids. Germline V gene data show CDR1 as MNHEY and CDR2 as SVGEGT. V was pared by 0 bases and J by 0 bases, with 21 bases between. CDR3 in DNA: TGTGCCAGCAGTTACTCGACTGGTCCTAAAACAATTTATAGCAATCAGCCCCAGCATTTT. Its protein product is CASSYSTGPKTIYSNQPQHF.

The genes are TRBV7-9 and TRBJ1-2; D is ambiguous. The CDR3 contains 12 residues. V was shortened by 4 bases and J by 5 bases, with 8 bases between the two germline ends. Germline values: CDR1 SEHNR, CDR2 FQNEAQ (reference sequence). DNA for the CDR3: TGTGCCAGCAGCTGGGGAGAGTATGGCTACACCTTC. Residues: CASSWGEYGYTF. The whole variable domain, remainder taken from reference TRBV7-9 and TRBJ1-2, is DTGVSQNPRHKITKRGQNVTFRCDPISEHNRLYWYRQTLGQGPEFLTYFQNEAQLEKSRLLSDRFSAERPKGSFSTLEIQRTEQGDSAMYLCASSWGEYGYTFGSGTRLTVV.

The V call is TRBV5-1, the J call TRBJ1-6, with TRBD1 matching 9 bases. With 0 bases clipped from V and 7 bases from J, the junction kept 14 bases outside the gene matches. CDR1 and CDR2 (germline): SGHRS, YFSETQ. CDR3 length: 19 residues. The CDR3 coding sequence is TGCGCCAGCAGCTTGGCATTCGGGACAGGGAAAGAGAGAAATTCACCCCTCCACTTT. Amino acids: CASSLAFGTGKERNSPLHF.

The table lists this clonotype with many counts. The chain combines TRBV24-1 with TRBJ2-5, with D maybe TRBD2 (5 bases). Trimming left V 4 bases short and J 1 base short, with 9 bases between. The CDR3 totals 14 residues. Germline V gene sequence: CDR1 KGHDR, CDR2 SFDVKD. The DNA of the CDR3 is TGTGCCACCAGTGAGTCGGGGTCCCAAGAGACCCAGTACTTC. This sequence encodes CATSESGSQETQYF.

This clonotype has at least ten counts. The genes are TRBV20-1 and TRBJ1-2, with 7 bases identical to TRBD1. The CDR3 is 13 amino acids. The V and J ends lost 5 bases and 4 bases, in that order; junction bases with no gene match: 7. Germline V CDR1 and CDR2: DFQATT, SNEGSKA (reference sequence). The CDR3 sequence is CSAEGDSGYGYTF. Here the CDR3 DNA reads TGCAGTGCTGAGGGGGACAGTGGCTATGGCTACACCTTC.

This clonotype has a count of ten or more. This chain links TRBV25-1 with TRBJ2-7; D is unclear. V was shortened by 1 base and J by 2 bases, with 9 bases between the two germline ends. Germline V gene lookup returns CDR1 MGHDK and CDR2 SYGVNS. The CDR3 runs 14 residues. The CDR3, as DNA: TGTGCCAGCAGTGAATCTCGAGCCCCCTACGAGCAGTACTTC. It codes for CASSESRAPYEQYF.

With regard to this clonotype: Being one base from a much bigger clone, this may be a read error. This chain links TRBV9 with TRBJ2-2; D call uncertain. The CDR3 loop spans 15 amino acids. V was shortened by 3 bases and J by 5 bases, with 14 bases between the two germline ends. Germline V lookup: CDR1 SGDLS, CDR2 YYNGEE. This CDR3 is CASSAGPTTTGELFF. The CDR3 DNA reads as TGTGCCAGCAGCGCAGGTCCGACCACGACCGGGGAGCTGTTTTTT.

This chain joins TRBV6-4 and TRBJ1-1, with unresolved D. The V and J ends lost 5 bases and 8 bases respectively, with 6 bases between them. The CDR3 covers 10 residues. Per the germline V gene, CDR1 is MRHNA and CDR2 is SNTAGT. The CDR3 loop reads CASSSEEAFF. The CDR3, as DNA: TGTGCCAGCAGTTCGGAAGAAGCTTTCTTT.

This chain joins TRBV7-4 and TRBJ2-7, with 11 bases aligning to TRBD2. The CDR3 is 19 amino acids. V lost 0 bases and J lost 7; bases outside the gene matches: 17. Looked up from germline, CDR1 is SGHVT and CDR2 is SQSDAQ. The CDR3 DNA reads as TGTGCCAGCAGCTTAGCCCGGACACCCCTTACTAGCGGGAGTGTAGAGCAGTACTTC. It yields the protein CASSLARTPLTSGSVEQYF.

About this clonotype itself: A much larger clonotype is one base distant, so this may be a read error. The J gene is TRBJ1-1, the V gene TRBV20-1; D call uncertain. Germline lookup yields CDR1 DFQATT and CDR2 SNEGSKA (reference sequence). The CDR3 length is 13 residues. The CDR3 DNA is TGCAGTGGTAGACCCGAGGCGGGTTTATCGGCTTTCTTT. Residues: CSGRPEAGLSAFF.

This clonotype showed up just once. The V call is TRBV2, the J call TRBJ1-5, with D possibly matching TRBD1 (5 bases). Trimming pared 11 bases from V and 0 bases from J, leaving 11 bases between. Germline lookup yields CDR1 SNHLY and CDR2 FYNNEI. This CDR3 contains 13 residues. Here the CDR3 reads CARGGYSNQPQHF. DNA for the CDR3: TGTGCCCGCGGGGGATATAGCAATCAGCCCCAGCATTTT.

This clonotype was recorded many times. The chain recombines TRBV11-2 with TRBJ1-3, with D unclear. The CDR3 is 14 residues long. V was cut by 7 bases and J by 4 bases, with 14 bases left in between. Germline V CDR1 and CDR2: SGHAT, FQNNGV. The CDR3 bases are TGTGCCAGCATCTCAGGACGGGCAGGAAACACCATATATTTT. This encodes CASISGRAGNTIYF.

This clonotype showed up just a few times. This sequence joins TRBV7-2 and TRBJ1-1; TRBD1 matches 11 bases. From germline, CDR1 is SGHTA and CDR2 FQGNSA. The CDR3 loop spans 15 amino acids. V gave up 4 bases and J gave up 5 bases; unmatched junction bases: 6. The chain's CDR3 is CASSSGQGAGTEAFF. Here the CDR3 DNA reads TGTGCCAGCAGCTCCGGACAGGGGGCGGGTACTGAAGCTTTCTTT.